Each of the 26 T cell receptor beta chains below was sequenced from the same sample in a study of patients and donors after allogeneic stem cell transplantation (dated by TCRdb to the early 2020s). Libraries were prepared through RT-PCR. These reads were obtained on a NextSeq 550. TCRdb's own reprocessing of the public reads used fastp at Q25 and MiXCR and kept productive beta chains. Rows merge per CDR3 protein into single entries with the most common DNA and genes. In all, the sample holds approximately 170,000 distinct CDR3 sequences, and 24% of those were seen once. The ten top clones hold 25% to 30% of the sample. The sample consisted of blood, either unsorted or a sorted T cell fraction (not recorded which). The receptors were gathered from a human donor who was either an allogeneic HSCT recipient or a stem cell or donor lymphocyte infusion donor (not recorded which). It is not recorded whose cells these are; they may come from a transplant donor.

This sequence joins TRBV11-2 and TRBJ2-3; no definite D call. In germline, CDR1 is SGHAT, CDR2 FQNNGV. The V end was cut by 1 base, the J end by 4 bases, with 15 bases between. The CDR3 is made up of 16 amino acids. The CDR3 DNA reads as TGTGCCAGCAGCTTAGTATTTGGGCACGACGCAGATACGCAGTATTTT. It yields the protein CASSLVFGHDADTQYF.

This clonotype was detected ten times or more. The chain has TRBV29-1 and TRBJ1-1; 7 bases are a match to TRBD1. The V and J ends lost 7 bases and 7 bases, in that order; junction bases with no gene match: 9. The CDR3 has 12 amino acids. The germline gives CDR1 SQVTM, CDR2 ANQGSEA. The CDR3, as DNA: TGCAGCGGGAGGACAGGCGGTAATGAAGCTTTCTTT. It translates to CSGRTGGNEAFF.

This clonotype has at least ten counts. A read error may account for a junction end that differs from germline. The chain employs TRBV7-2 and TRBJ1-1; D not resolved. The germline CDR1 and CDR2 sequences are SGHTA and FQGNSA. The CDR3 spans 15 residues. This CDR3 reads CASSLAGTANTEAFF. CDR3 bases: TGCGCCAGCAGCTTGGCGGGAACAGCGAACACTGAAGCTTTCTTT.

V gene TRBV7-2 combines with J gene TRBJ1-1; D is possibly TRBD1 (5 bases). V was shortened by 5 bases and J by 0 bases, with 7 bases between the two germline ends. The germline V gene encodes CDR1 SGHTA and CDR2 FQGNSA. The length of the CDR3 is 13 residues. The CDR3 DNA follows: TGTGCCAGCAGCGTCAGGGTGAACACTGAAGCTTTCTTT. This gives the protein CASSVRVNTEAFF.

V gene TRBV10-3 combines with J gene TRBJ2-7, with D possibly TRBD1 on 6 matching bases. The CDR3 loop spans 13 amino acids. Germline V gene sequence: CDR1 ENHRY, CDR2 SYGVKD. With 4 bases removed from V and 5 bases from J, the gap between germline ends came to 12 bases. The CDR3 reads CAISVSGADEQYF. CDR3 DNA: TGTGCCATCAGTGTTTCAGGGGCAGACGAGCAGTACTTC.

The chain recombines TRBV29-1 with TRBJ2-1; 10 nucleotides line up with TRBD1. V was pared by 7 bases and J by 5 bases, with 8 bases of the junction left unmatched. This CDR3 spans 14 amino acids. Germline lookup yields CDR1 SQVTM and CDR2 ANQGSEA. The CDR3 spells CSARQGAGNNEQFF. Here the CDR3 DNA reads TGCAGCGCCCGACAGGGGGCGGGGAACAATGAGCAGTTCTTC.

The count of this clonotype is one. V and J are TRBV19 and TRBJ2-3, with 8 bases lining up with TRBD2. Germline CDR1 is LNHDA and CDR2 is SQIVND (reference sequence). This CDR3 comprises 16 residues. The V and J ends lost 4 bases and 1 base, in that order; junction bases with no gene match: 7. In DNA form, the CDR3 reads TGTGCCAGTAGTACCCGACTAGCGTGGGGCACAGATACGCAGTATTTT. Its translation is CASSTRLAWGTDTQYF.

The table lists this clonotype with a few counts. The CDR3 loop is CASSPQAGYDTEAFF. CDR3 DNA sequence: TGTGCCAGCAGCCCCCAAGCGGGCTATGACACTGAAGCTTTCTTT. J is TRBJ1-1 and V is TRBV5-5; D is uncertain. V shed 4 bases and J shed 3 bases, with 16 bases lying between them. This CDR3 region has 15 residues. CDR1 is SGHKS and CDR2 is YYEKEE in the germline V gene (reference sequence).

The chain carries TRBV4-3 and TRBJ2-7, with 9 positions matching TRBD2. The CDR3 runs 14 residues. Germline V gives CDR1 LGHNA, CDR2 YSLEER. The V and J ends lost 2 bases and 4 bases, in that order; junction bases with no gene match: 3. CDR3 coding DNA: TGCGCCAGCAGCCAACTAGCGGGAATGTACGAGCAGTACTTC. As protein: CASSQLAGMYEQYF.

The rearrangement links TRBV9 to TRBJ2-3; TRBD1 matches at 7 bases. The length of the CDR3 is 15 residues. Trimming removed 4 bases from V and 2 bases from J; junction bases left unmatched: 7. CDR1 SGDLS and CDR2 YYNGEE come from the germline V gene. The DNA for the CDR3 is TGTGCCAGCAGCCCCCCGGGACAGAACACAGATACGCAGTATTTT. The encoded protein is CASSPPGQNTDTQYF.

This clonotype was counted only a few times. V is TRBV20-1 and J is TRBJ1-5; 7 bases align to TRBD1. Germline CDR1 DFQATT, CDR2 SNEGSKA (reference sequence). There are 13 residues in the CDR3. The V segment lost 4 bases and the J segment 2 bases; nucleotides outside the gene matches: 2. The CDR3 spells CSAIGQGNQPQHF. The CDR3 DNA reads as TGCAGTGCTATTGGACAGGGCAATCAGCCCCAGCATTTT.

This chain joins TRBV10-3 and TRBJ2-5; TRBD1 might be the D (6 bases). The germline CDR1 and CDR2 sequences are ENHRY and SYGVKD. This CDR3 contains 15 residues. Trimming removed 4 bases at V and 1 base at J, with 13 bases between. DNA of the CDR3: TGTGCCATCAGTGGCCCAGGGGAACGCCAAGAGACCCAGTACTTC. Protein product: CAISGPGERQETQYF.

The V call is TRBV7-9, the J call TRBJ2-1; TRBD2 is a possible D gene (7 bases). CDR3 length: 15 residues. Germline V lookup: CDR1 SEHNR, CDR2 FQNEAQ (reference sequence). With 5 bases removed from V and 6 bases from J, the gap between germline ends came to 17 bases. In nucleotides, the CDR3 is TGTGCCAGCAGCCAGCCGGTGGGGGGGCTCAATGAGCAGTTCTTC. Translation: CASSQPVGGLNEQFF.

The chain uses TRBV12-3 or TRBV12-4 and TRBJ1-1, with D uncertain. Trimming cost V 3 bases and J 1 base, with 6 bases left between them. The CDR3 covers 13 residues. The CDR3 DNA reads TGTGCCAGCAGTTTTTACACGAACACTGAAGCTTTCTTT. It yields the protein CASSFYTNTEAFF.

This clonotype appeared a few times. This chain joins TRBV6-5 and TRBJ2-7, with D unclear. The CDR3 spans 11 residues. The V and J ends lost 4 bases and 3 bases respectively, with 4 bases between them. CDR1 is MNHEY and CDR2 is SVGAGI in the germline V gene. CDR3 sequence (DNA): TGTGCCAGCAGTTCCCTCTACGAGCAGTACTTC. Translated, it gives CASSSLYEQYF.

V is TRBV7-9 and J is TRBJ2-5; 7 nucleotides agree with TRBD2. There are 13 residues in the CDR3. Germline-derived CDR1 and CDR2 are SEHNR and FQNEAQ (reference sequence). With 8 bases clipped from V and 2 bases from J, the junction kept 5 bases outside the gene matches. Written as DNA, the CDR3 is TGTGCCAGCGGGAGGGAGGCGCAAGAGACCCAGTACTTC. Amino acids: CASGREAQETQYF.

This clonotype was counted ten times or more. CDR3 sequence: CASSQNTEAFF. For the CDR3, the DNA is TGTGCCAGCAGCCAGAACACTGAAGCTTTCTTT. The chain recombines TRBV12-3 or TRBV12-4 with TRBJ1-1; D unresolved. Trimming took off 6 bases at V and 1 base at J, with 3 bases between the two ends. The CDR3 is 11 residues long.

This clonotype was seen a few times. The chain is built from TRBV6-1 and TRBJ1-5; no definite D call. The CDR3 contains 15 residues. V lost 1 base to trimming and J lost 5 bases, with 12 bases between them. Per germline, CDR1 MNHNS and CDR2 SASEGT. The CDR3 DNA sequence: TGTGCCAGCAGTGAAGTTGGCGGTAGTTATCAGCCCCAGCATTTT. Translating gives CASSEVGGSYQPQHF.

In DNA form, the CDR3 reads TGTGCCAGCAGCGTAGACCCACTCTACGAGCAGTACTTC. Translation: CASSVDPLYEQYF. V is TRBV9 and J is TRBJ2-7; no clear D. The CDR3 runs to 13 residues. Trimming cost V 0 bases and J 3 bases, with 7 bases left between them. The germline V gene has CDR1 SGDLS and CDR2 YYNGEE.

This clonotype was counted only a few times. This sequence joins TRBV5-5 and TRBJ2-7; no firm D call. With 0 bases removed from V and 2 bases from J, the gap between germline ends came to 9 bases. The CDR3 is made up of 14 amino acids. Germline V gene data show CDR1 as SGHKS and CDR2 as YYEKEE (reference sequence). The CDR3: CASSLDPATYEQYF. The CDR3 nucleotides read TGTGCCAGCAGCTTGGACCCGGCGACCTACGAGCAGTACTTC.

The CDR3 bases are TGCAGTGCGCCGACCTTGGGCAGCGAGCAGTACTTC. Translating gives CSAPTLGSEQYF. The chain uses TRBV20-1 and TRBJ2-7; D is ambiguous. This CDR3 spans 12 amino acids. The V gene lost 6 bases and the J gene lost 6 bases, with 15 bases spanning the gap. The germline CDR1 and CDR2 sequences are DFQATT and SNEGSKA (reference sequence).

In its sample, this clonotype was seen many times. V usage is TRBV10-3 and J usage is TRBJ1-4; D may be TRBD1 (5 bases). Germline CDR1 is ENHRY and CDR2 is SYGVKD. The CDR3 loop spans 13 amino acids. Trimming left V 0 bases short and J 6 bases short, with 5 bases between. The DNA of the CDR3 is TGTGCCATCAGTGAGTCGGGGGATGAAAAACTGTTTTTT. It yields the protein CAISESGDEKLFF.

The chain links TRBV20-1 to TRBJ2-7; TRBD2 might be the D (6 bases). V shed 1 base and J shed 4 bases, with 20 bases lying between them. The germline V gene encodes CDR1 DFQATT and CDR2 SNEGSKA (reference sequence). This CDR3 comprises 16 residues. CDR3 protein: CSARAQGLPLAYEQYF. The CDR3 region has the DNA TGCAGTGCTAGAGCCCAGGGACTCCCCTTGGCGTACGAGCAGTACTTC.

The rearrangement joins TRBV7-3 to TRBJ1-2, with D perhaps TRBD1 (5 bases). Germline CDR1 is SGHTA and CDR2 is FQGTGA. The CDR3 has 15 amino acids. V lost 4 bases and J lost 0, with 12 bases in between. The CDR3 DNA reads TGTGCCAGCAGCTCGGCGGGGCCCCCTAACTATGGCTACACCTTC. Residues: CASSSAGPPNYGYTF.

This clonotype was counted at least ten times. The rearrangement joins TRBV6-2 or TRBV6-3 to TRBJ1-5; 8 positions agree with TRBD1. The CDR3 totals 15 residues. Germline V gene lookup returns CDR1 MNHEY and CDR2 SVGEGT. V lost 6 bases, J lost 4 bases, and 8 bases stayed unmatched. In nucleotides, the CDR3 is TGTGCCAGCAGAACGGACAGGGCCCGAAATCAGCCCCAGCATTTT. Its protein is CASRTDRARNQPQHF.

The gene calls are TRBV19 and TRBJ2-3; TRBD2 matches at 10 bases. CDR1 and CDR2 from the germline V gene are LNHDA and SQIVND (reference sequence). After removal of 5 bases from V and 7 bases from J, the junction contained 9 bases not matched to a gene. This CDR3 has 15 residues. CDR3 loop: CASSLGLAGANTQYF. Here the CDR3 DNA reads TGTGCCAGTAGTCTTGGCCTAGCGGGAGCTAATACGCAGTATTTT. The complete variable domain, with remaining parts taken from reference TRBV19 and TRBJ2-3, reads DGGITQSPKYLFRKEGQNVTLSCEQNLNHDAMYWYRQDPGQGLRLIYYSQIVNDFQKGDIAEGYSVSREKKESFPLTVTSAQKNPTAFYLCASSLGLAGANTQYFGPGTRLTVL.